This is a list of T cell receptor beta chains from one sample in a study of shared clonotypes between healthy human individuals. Sequencing used immunoSEQ multiplex PCR; TCRdb keeps in-frame clones, though not all of them. Counted here are around 510,000 clones, around 96% occurring once; the ten biggest clones make up around 0.067%. Sequenced: naive CD4+ T cells sorted from blood. The origin of the receptors is a woman aged 30 to 39 in good health. Each CDR3 is given with its conserved first and last residue. Each record gives: V gene, D gene, J gene, clone size, CDR3 protein, CDR3 DNA. A D gene is named only where the DNA matches it firmly. For some rows the clone size is stated as once, few or many, or as a class when expanded; others skip it.

v_call: TRBV5-8; d_call: TRBD1; j_call: TRBJ1-5; clone_size: .; cdr3_aa: CASSTRGGQPFTQPQHF; cdr3_nt: TGTGCCAGCAGCACTCGAGGGGGACAGCCCTTTACTCAGCCCCAGCATTTT
v_call: TRBV28; d_call: .; j_call: TRBJ1-1; clone_size: .; cdr3_aa: CAKQGMNTEAFF; cdr3_nt: TGTGCCAAACAGGGAATGAACACTGAAGCTTTCTTT
v_call: TRBV5-1; d_call: TRBD1; j_call: TRBJ1-3; clone_size: .; cdr3_aa: CASSPGQGYGNTIYF; cdr3_nt: TGCGCCAGCAGCCCGGGACAGGGGTACGGAAACACCATATATTTT
v_call: TRBV6-1; d_call: .; j_call: TRBJ1-5; clone_size: .; cdr3_aa: CASIRVSGNQPQHF; cdr3_nt: TGTGCCAGCATCAGGGTCTCGGGGAATCAGCCCCAGCATTTT
v_call: TRBV11-2; d_call: .; j_call: TRBJ1-3; clone_size: once; cdr3_aa: CASSRWTVGNTIYF; cdr3_nt: TGTGCCAGCAGCCGCTGGACAGTTGGAAACACCATATATTTT
v_call: TRBV28; d_call: TRBD2; j_call: TRBJ2-1; clone_size: .; cdr3_aa: CASSYWTSSNKDEQFF; cdr3_nt: TGTGCCAGCAGTTACTGGACTAGCTCGAATAAGGATGAGCAGTTCTTC
v_call: TRBV5-4; d_call: TRBD2; j_call: TRBJ2-1; clone_size: .; cdr3_aa: CASSPGGLAGDYEQFF; cdr3_nt: TGTGCCAGCAGCCCGGGGGGACTAGCGGGAGACTATGAGCAGTTCTTC
v_call: TRBV19; d_call: TRBD1; j_call: TRBJ1-1; clone_size: .; cdr3_aa: CASSRQGRGRAFF; cdr3_nt: TGTGCCAGTAGCCGACAGGGCCGGGGGAGAGCTTTCTTT
v_call: TRBV5-4; d_call: TRBD1; j_call: TRBJ2-7; clone_size: once; cdr3_aa: CASSLRQGSPYEQYF; cdr3_nt: TGTGCCAGCAGCTTGCGACAGGGGTCCCCCTACGAGCAGTACTTC
v_call: TRBV30; d_call: .; j_call: TRBJ1-2; clone_size: .; cdr3_aa: CAWTFPGKGYTF; cdr3_nt: TGTGCCTGGACCTTCCCCGGTAAAGGCTACACCTTC
v_call: TRBV4-1; d_call: TRBD2; j_call: TRBJ2-1; clone_size: .; cdr3_aa: CASSPLGRRSYNEQFF; cdr3_nt: TGCGCCAGCAGTCCCCTCGGGAGGCGATCCTACAATGAGCAGTTCTTC
v_call: TRBV5-1; d_call: .; j_call: TRBJ2-5; clone_size: .; cdr3_aa: CASSLVAFQETQYF; cdr3_nt: TGCGCCAGCAGCTTGGTAGCGTTCCAAGAGACCCAGTACTTC
v_call: TRBV7-2; d_call: .; j_call: TRBJ1-1; clone_size: .; cdr3_aa: CASSRVTGDNTEAFF; cdr3_nt: TGTGCCAGCAGCCGCGTGACAGGAGATAACACTGAAGCTTTCTTT
v_call: TRBV5-6; d_call: .; j_call: TRBJ1-2; clone_size: .; cdr3_aa: CASSSPREAFYGYTF; cdr3_nt: TGTGCCAGCAGCTCGCCCCGCGAGGCCTTCTATGGCTACACCTTC
v_call: TRBV19; d_call: .; j_call: TRBJ2-7; clone_size: .; cdr3_aa: CASSSLGHEQYF; cdr3_nt: TGTGCCAGTAGTAGCCTAGGCCACGAGCAGTACTTC
v_call: TRBV7-2; d_call: TRBD2; j_call: TRBJ2-7; clone_size: .; cdr3_aa: CASSPDTRLAGNSYEQYF; cdr3_nt: TGTGCCAGCAGCCCGGACACCAGGCTAGCGGGGAATTCCTACGAGCAGTACTTC
v_call: TRBV27; d_call: TRBD1; j_call: TRBJ2-7; clone_size: .; cdr3_aa: CASSLRQGAYEQYF; cdr3_nt: TGTGCCAGCAGTCTTCGACAGGGCGCCTACGAGCAGTACTTC
v_call: TRBV5-1; d_call: .; j_call: TRBJ1-1; clone_size: .; cdr3_aa: CASSLQGSTEAFF; cdr3_nt: TGCGCCAGCAGCTTACAGGGTTCCACTGAAGCTTTCTTT
v_call: TRBV6-1; d_call: .; j_call: TRBJ1-6; clone_size: .; cdr3_aa: CASSEASRTAFLSLHF; cdr3_nt: TGTGCCAGCAGTGAAGCGTCCCGGACAGCCTTTCTGTCCCTCCACTTT
v_call: TRBV4-1; d_call: TRBD1; j_call: TRBJ1-2; clone_size: .; cdr3_aa: CASSQPDRVAGGYTF; cdr3_nt: TGCGCCAGCAGCCAACCGGACAGGGTGGCTGGTGGCTACACCTTC
v_call: TRBV4-1; d_call: TRBD2; j_call: TRBJ2-1; clone_size: .; cdr3_aa: CASSQRLAGVGNEQFF; cdr3_nt: TGCGCCAGCAGCCAGCGACTAGCGGGAGTTGGTAATGAGCAGTTCTTC
v_call: TRBV4-1; d_call: .; j_call: TRBJ2-3; clone_size: .; cdr3_aa: CASSRRDFRTDTQYF; cdr3_nt: TGCGCCAGCAGCCGACGGGACTTCCGCACAGATACGCAGTATTTT
v_call: TRBV7-2; d_call: .; j_call: TRBJ2-1; clone_size: .; cdr3_aa: CASSPSSISYNEQFF; cdr3_nt: TGTGCCAGCAGCCCTTCTAGCATCTCCTACAATGAGCAGTTCTTC
v_call: TRBV27; d_call: .; j_call: TRBJ1-5; clone_size: .; cdr3_aa: CASSPQGNQPQHF; cdr3_nt: TGTGCCAGCAGTCCACAGGGTAATCAGCCCCAGCATTTT
v_call: TRBV2; d_call: .; j_call: TRBJ1-5; clone_size: .; cdr3_aa: CASLRDNNQPQHF; cdr3_nt: TGTGCCAGTCTCCGGGACAACAATCAGCCCCAGCATTTT
v_call: TRBV4-1; d_call: .; j_call: TRBJ2-7; clone_size: .; cdr3_aa: CASSHGRAAGEQYF; cdr3_nt: TGCGCCAGCAGCCACGGACGGGCCGCCGGGGAGCAGTACTTC
v_call: TRBV5-1; d_call: TRBD1; j_call: TRBJ2-5; clone_size: .; cdr3_aa: CASSLQDRGQETQYF; cdr3_nt: TGCGCCAGCAGCTTGCAGGACAGGGGGCAGGAGACCCAGTACTTC
v_call: TRBV28; d_call: .; j_call: TRBJ2-3; clone_size: .; cdr3_aa: CAALGWGTDTQYF; cdr3_nt: TGTGCCGCCCTGGGGTGGGGCACAGATACGCAGTATTTT
v_call: TRBV5-6; d_call: .; j_call: TRBJ2-7; clone_size: .; cdr3_aa: CASSLGQPRYEQYF; cdr3_nt: TGTGCCAGCAGCTTGGGTCAACCCCGGTACGAGCAGTACTTC
v_call: TRBV6-5; d_call: .; j_call: TRBJ2-6; clone_size: .; cdr3_aa: CASSYGTASGANVLTF; cdr3_nt: TGTGCCAGCAGTTACGGGACCGCGTCTGGGGCCAACGTCCTGACTTTC
v_call: TRBV7-9; d_call: .; j_call: TRBJ1-4; clone_size: .; cdr3_aa: CASSLNPNEKLFF; cdr3_nt: TGTGCCAGCAGCTTAAACCCGAATGAAAAACTGTTTTTT
v_call: TRBV29-1; d_call: TRBD2; j_call: TRBJ2-5; clone_size: .; cdr3_aa: CSVEAPPGLAGQETQYF; cdr3_nt: TGCAGCGTTGAAGCGCCCCCGGGACTAGCGGGGCAAGAGACCCAGTACTTC
v_call: TRBV28; d_call: .; j_call: TRBJ2-5; clone_size: .; cdr3_aa: CASSPRSAETQYF; cdr3_nt: TGTGCCAGCAGCCCCAGGTCGGCAGAGACCCAGTACTTC
v_call: TRBV25-1; d_call: .; j_call: TRBJ1-2; clone_size: .; cdr3_aa: CASGWGDGYTF; cdr3_nt: TGTGCCAGCGGGTGGGGCGATGGCTACACCTTC
v_call: TRBV5-8; d_call: .; j_call: TRBJ2-7; clone_size: .; cdr3_aa: CASSHPWAGRTLEQYF; cdr3_nt: TGTGCCAGCAGCCACCCCTGGGCGGGGAGGACCCTCGAGCAGTACTTC
v_call: TRBV6-1; d_call: .; j_call: TRBJ2-2; clone_size: .; cdr3_aa: CATGGFSNTGELFF; cdr3_nt: TGTGCCACCGGAGGGTTCTCGAACACCGGGGAGCTGTTTTTT
v_call: TRBV5-5; d_call: .; j_call: TRBJ1-4; clone_size: .; cdr3_aa: CASSSGRSFNEKLFF; cdr3_nt: TGTGCCAGCAGCTCTGGACGGTCTTTTAATGAAAAACTGTTTTTT
v_call: TRBV2; d_call: TRBD2; j_call: TRBJ2-3; clone_size: .; cdr3_aa: CASSSSGSPQYF; cdr3_nt: TGTGCCAGCAGCTCTAGCGGGAGCCCGCAGTATTTT
v_call: TRBV5-6; d_call: .; j_call: TRBJ2-7; clone_size: .; cdr3_aa: CASSRLPLSSYEQYF; cdr3_nt: TGTGCCAGCAGTCGCCTACCCCTCAGCTCCTACGAGCAGTACTTC
v_call: TRBV11-2; d_call: .; j_call: TRBJ1-1; clone_size: .; cdr3_aa: CASSFLTENTEAFF; cdr3_nt: TGTGCCAGCAGCTTTTTGACGGAAAACACTGAAGCTTTCTTT
v_call: TRBV2; d_call: .; j_call: TRBJ2-2; clone_size: .; cdr3_aa: CASSEAAPDTGELFF; cdr3_nt: TGTGCCAGCAGTGAGGCAGCCCCGGACACCGGGGAGCTGTTTTTT
v_call: TRBV29-1; d_call: TRBD2; j_call: TRBJ2-3; clone_size: .; cdr3_aa: CSVLAATTEADTQYF; cdr3_nt: TGCAGCGTTCTAGCGGCCACCACTGAGGCAGATACGCAGTATTTT
v_call: TRBV21-1; d_call: .; j_call: TRBJ1-2; clone_size: .; cdr3_aa: CASSKVRRTGNHGYTF; cdr3_nt: TGTGCCAGCAGCAAAGTTCGACGGACAGGGAACCATGGCTACACCTTC
v_call: TRBV4-2; d_call: .; j_call: TRBJ2-3; clone_size: .; cdr3_aa: CASSQAAQGGNTDTQYF; cdr3_nt: TGTGCCAGCAGCCAAGCTGCGCAAGGGGGTAATACAGATACGCAGTATTTT